A single sample gave rise to the 26 T cell receptor beta chains below, sequenced in a study of blood T cell repertoires in COVID-19. Measured with immunoSEQ multiplex PCR; TCRdb has only the in-frame clones, and not every one. The sample shows around 140,000 clones, 75% to 90% of them seen only once. Source material: peripheral blood. The receptors were gathered from a man aged 55-75 years with active or convalescent COVID-19.

The CDR3 region is CASSAGLAGSTDTQYF. In DNA, the CDR3 is TGCGCCAGCAGCGCAGGACTAGCGGGATCCACAGATACGCAGTATTTT. The chain recombines TRBV5-1 with TRBJ2-3; TRBD2 aligns across 12 bases. The CDR3 runs 16 residues. The germline V gene has CDR1 SGHRS and CDR2 YFSETQ. V lost 4 bases to trimming and J lost 2 bases; unmatched junction nucleotides: 5.

The chain is built from TRBV28 and TRBJ1-4, with D possibly TRBD1 on 6 matching bases. Per the germline V gene, CDR1 is MDHEN and CDR2 is SYDVKM. V was pared by 5 bases and J by 6 bases, with 13 bases between. The CDR3 has 14 amino acids. Here the CDR3 DNA reads TGTGCCAGCAGTACCAGGACAGCTCATGAAAAACTGTTTTTT. Translating gives CASSTRTAHEKLFF. The variable domain in full, completed from reference TRBV28 and TRBJ1-4, reads DVKVTQSSRYLVKRTGEKVFLECVQDMDHENMFWYRQDPGLGLRLIYFSYDVKMKEKGDIPEGYSVSREKKERFSLILESASTNQTSMYLCASSTRTAHEKLFFGSGTQLSVL.

The V call is TRBV4-3, the J call TRBJ1-4; D may be TRBD1 (5 bases). In germline, CDR1 is LGHNA, CDR2 YSLEER. Trimming shortened V by 4 bases and J by 7 bases, and 13 bases separated the two germline ends. The CDR3 totals 14 residues. DNA of the CDR3: TGCGCCAGCAGCCGCCGAACTCAGGGTGAAAAACTGTTTTTT. Amino acid sequence: CASSRRTQGEKLFF.

This sequence joins TRBV4-1 and TRBJ2-3; D possibly corresponds to TRBD2 (6 bases). The CDR3 has 15 amino acids. Trimming removed 4 bases from V and 3 bases from J, with 14 bases in between. The germline CDR1 and CDR2 sequences are MGHRA and YSYEKL. CDR3 DNA: TGCGCCAGCAGCCCACCAGGACTAACGACAGATACGCAGTATTTT. This gives the protein CASSPPGLTTDTQYF.

This clone was counted a few times. The rearrangement links TRBV6-5 to TRBJ2-2; possible D gene TRBD1, 5 bases. V shed 6 bases and J shed 2 bases, with 13 bases lying between them. The CDR3 consists of 15 residues. Germline CDR1 and CDR2: MNHEY and SVGAGI. Here the CDR3 DNA reads TGTGCCAGCAGCACGACAGTAATCAACACCGGGGAGCTGTTTTTT. Translating it yields CASSTTVINTGELFF.

CDR3 nucleotides: TGTGCCAGCTCACGCGGACAGACTCCACAAGAGACCCAGTACTTC. Translating gives CASSRGQTPQETQYF. V usage is TRBV18 and J usage is TRBJ2-5; D possibly corresponds to TRBD1 (6 bases). Trimming removed 4 bases from V and 2 bases from J, with 14 bases in between. The V gene's germline CDR1 is KGHSH and CDR2 LQKENI. This CDR3 spans 15 amino acids.

This chain links TRBV28 with TRBJ1-5, with D unclear. There are 15 residues in the CDR3. Germline CDR1 and CDR2: MDHEN and SYDVKM. The V gene lost 2 bases and the J gene lost 11 bases, with 19 bases spanning the gap. The CDR3 sequence: CASSLLTLLGSAQHF. CDR3 nucleotides: TGTGCCAGCAGTTTACTGACGTTGCTCGGGTCTGCCCAGCATTTT.

CDR3 region: CASSLPGQAYGYTF. CDR3 DNA sequence: TGTGCCAGCAGTCTACCGGGACAGGCCTATGGCTACACCTTC. The rearrangement uses TRBV2 and TRBJ1-2, with 8 bases lining up with TRBD1. V shed 5 bases, J shed 4 bases, and the junction held 6 bases outside the gene matches. The CDR3 covers 14 residues. Germline V CDR1 and CDR2: SNHLY, FYNNEI.

The chain couples TRBV7-8 to TRBJ2-1, with 15 bases that match TRBD2. From germline, CDR1 is SGHVS and CDR2 FQNEAQ. Trimming at V came to 11 bases and at J to 0 bases, leaving 5 bases not matched to a gene. The CDR3 is 16 residues long. In DNA form, the CDR3 reads TGTGCCGGGGGACTAGCGGGAGGATCCTCCTACAATGAGCAGTTCTTC. Its protein is CAGGLAGGSSYNEQFF.

CDR3 nucleotide sequence: TGTGCCAGCAGGGCGGGTCGGGACTATGGCTACACCTTC. Its protein is CASRAGRDYGYTF. The chain carries TRBV6-5 and TRBJ1-2; D not certain. The CDR3 runs 13 residues. CDR1 and CDR2 from the germline V gene are MNHEY and SVGAGI. V was pared by 6 bases and J by 3 bases, with 11 bases between.

This clone was seen a single time. The chain recombines TRBV7-9 with TRBJ2-5, with a weak D call TRBD2 (5 bases). CDR1 is SEHNR and CDR2 is FQNEAQ in the germline V gene (reference sequence). The CDR3 consists of 15 residues. The V end lost 2 bases, the J end lost 4 bases, and 14 bases lay between the germline ends. The chain's CDR3 is CASSLMGSVGETQYF. Written as DNA, the CDR3 is TGTGCCAGCAGCTTAATGGGGAGTGTCGGAGAGACCCAGTACTTC. Supplemented by reference TRBV7-9 and TRBJ2-5, the full variable domain reads DTGVSQNPRHKITKRGQNVTFRCDPISEHNRLYWYRQTLGQGPEFLTYFQNEAQLEKSRLLSDRFSAERPKGSFSTLEIQRTEQGDSAMYLCASSLMGSVGETQYFGPGTRLLVL.

This chain links TRBV5-5 with TRBJ1-1, with 7 bases matching TRBD1. CDR1 is SGHKS, CDR2 YYEKEE, per germline (reference sequence). V shed 0 bases and J 3 bases; nucleotides not matched to a gene: 2. The CDR3 has 14 amino acids. CDR3 loop: CASSLEGQYTEAFF. Written as DNA, the CDR3 is TGTGCCAGCAGCTTGGAGGGACAGTACACTGAAGCTTTCTTT.

V gene TRBV6-1 combines with J gene TRBJ1-5; D ambiguous. The V gene's germline CDR1 is MNHNS and CDR2 SASEGT. Between the trimmed V and J ends, which lost 2 bases and 7 bases, there was a span of 12 bases. The CDR3 extends over 14 amino acids. CDR3 amino acids: CASSEPAGGQPQHF. The CDR3 DNA follows: TGTGCCAGCAGTGAACCCGCGGGAGGGCAGCCCCAGCATTTT.

The chain joins TRBV5-4 to TRBJ2-7; TRBD2 might be the D (6 bases). Per germline, CDR1 SGHNT and CDR2 YYREEE (reference sequence). The CDR3 totals 16 residues. V shed 6 bases and J shed 2 bases, with 21 bases lying between them. The CDR3 coding sequence is TGTGCCAGCACCAACCGCACTACCCCGGGGGCCTACGAGCAGTACTTC. This sequence encodes CASTNRTTPGAYEQYF.

This chain uses TRBV5-1 with TRBJ2-3, with a tentative D call TRBD1 (5 bases). The V end lost 0 bases, the J end lost 6 bases, and 11 bases lay between the germline ends. Germline-derived CDR1 and CDR2 are SGHRS and YFSETQ. The CDR3 has 14 amino acids. The CDR3 sequence: CASSLGARVDTQYF. The CDR3, as DNA: TGCGCCAGCAGCTTGGGGGCCAGGGTGGATACGCAGTATTTT.

This clone was picked up one time. The gene calls are TRBV11-2 and TRBJ2-3; unclear D gene. CDR1 SGHAT and CDR2 FQNNGV come from the germline V gene. The CDR3 totals 15 residues. V was shortened by 2 bases and J by 0 bases, with 9 bases between the two germline ends. This chain's CDR3 is CASSLLEHSTDTQYF. In DNA form, the CDR3 reads TGTGCCAGCAGCTTATTAGAGCATAGCACAGATACGCAGTATTTT.

The CDR3 bases are TGTGCCAGCAGCTTAACTACAGGGGTGGATGAGCAGTTCTTC. Residues: CASSLTTGVDEQFF. This chain links TRBV7-2 with TRBJ2-1, with TRBD1 matching 7 bases. The trim removed 2 bases at V and 8 bases at J, leaving 6 bases unmatched. In germline, CDR1 is SGHTA, CDR2 FQGNSA. This CDR3 is built from 14 residues.

V is TRBV27 and J is TRBJ1-5, with D unresolved. The CDR3 runs to 13 residues. V shed 5 bases and J shed 3 bases, with 8 bases lying between them. Germline CDR1 and CDR2: MNHEY and SMNVEV (reference sequence). In nucleotides, the CDR3 is TGTGCCAGCAGTACTCTACTCAATCAGCCCCAGCATTTT. It is translated as CASSTLLNQPQHF.

This CDR3 reads CASSQERGWHEQYF. The CDR3 DNA reads as TGTGCCAGCAGCCAAGAACGGGGGTGGCACGAGCAGTACTTC. The V call is TRBV3-1 (or the pseudogene TRBV3-2), the J call TRBJ2-7, with a tentative D call TRBD2 (6 bases). This CDR3 has 14 amino acids. Deletions cut 0 bases from V and 5 bases from J, with 11 bases between. Germline CDR1 is LGHDT and CDR2 is YNNKEL (reference sequence).

The chain carries TRBV5-1 and TRBJ2-1, with 14 nucleotides matching TRBD2. The length of the CDR3 is 14 residues. CDR1 SGHRS and CDR2 YFSETQ come from the germline V gene. The V segment lost 9 bases and the J segment 7 bases; nucleotides outside the gene matches: 6. CDR3 sequence: CATRLAGGPNEQFF. CDR3 DNA: TGCGCCACCCGACTAGCGGGAGGGCCGAATGAGCAGTTCTTC. The complete variable domain, with remaining parts taken from reference TRBV5-1 and TRBJ2-1, reads KAGVTQTPRYLIKTRGQQVTLSCSPISGHRSVSWYQQTPGQGLQFLFEYFSETQRNKGNFPGRFSGRQFSNSRSEMNVSTLELGDSALYLCATRLAGGPNEQFFGPGTRLTVL.

The rearrangement uses TRBV4-3 and TRBJ2-2; no clear D gene. This CDR3 is 13 amino acids long. Trimming pared 0 bases from V and 6 bases from J, leaving 5 bases between. Germline V lookup: CDR1 LGHNA, CDR2 YSLEER. The CDR3 DNA sequence: TGCGCCAGCAGCCAAGATCGGGCCGGGGAGCTGTTTTTT. The encoded protein is CASSQDRAGELFF.

CDR3 sequence: CATSRGTSGIQETQYF. CDR3 nucleotides: TGTGCCACCAGCAGGGGGACTAGCGGAATCCAAGAGACCCAGTACTTC. This chain joins TRBV15 and TRBJ2-5; 11 bases match TRBD2. Trimming took 3 bases from V and 1 from J; bases not matched to a gene: 4. CDR3 length: 16 residues. CDR1 and CDR2 from the germline V gene are LNHNV and YYDKDF (reference sequence).

This chain connects TRBV5-1 to TRBJ1-1, with D maybe TRBD1 (5 bases). CDR3 length: 13 amino acids. Trimming took off 7 bases at V and 4 bases at J, with 14 bases between the two ends. The V gene's germline CDR1 is SGHRS and CDR2 YFSETQ. The CDR3 coding sequence is TGCGCCAGCTCTACCGACACAGGCACTGAAGCTTTCTTT. Amino acids: CASSTDTGTEAFF.

The chain combines TRBV6-1 with TRBJ2-5, with D maybe TRBD2 (6 bases). In germline, CDR1 is MNHNS, CDR2 SASEGT. The CDR3 runs to 16 residues. The V end lost 3 bases, the J end lost 6 bases, and 20 bases lay between the germline ends. CDR3 loop: CASSELRGISSQTQYF. The CDR3 DNA is TGTGCCAGCAGTGAGTTACGGGGGATTTCTAGCCAGACCCAGTACTTC.

This clone was seen only a few times. The chain joins TRBV15 to TRBJ2-7, with D perhaps TRBD1 (6 bases). The CDR3 is made up of 15 amino acids. The V end lost 1 base, the J end lost 2 bases, and 12 bases lay between the germline ends. Per the germline V gene, CDR1 is LNHNV and CDR2 is YYDKDF (reference sequence). In DNA form, the CDR3 reads TGTGCCACCAGCAGAGCCCGAGGACAGCCCTACGAGCAGTACTTC. Its protein product is CATSRARGQPYEQYF.

This clone turned up a few times. The J gene is TRBJ1-2, the V gene TRBV7-8; TRBD1 agrees at 8 bases. Germline assignment: CDR1 SGHVS and CDR2 FQNEAQ. The CDR3 covers 15 residues. With 5 bases clipped from V and 7 bases from J, the junction kept 12 bases outside the gene matches. The CDR3 is CASSPTGQGASGYTF. The DNA of the CDR3 is TGTGCCAGCAGCCCAACAGGGCAGGGGGCCAGTGGCTACACCTTC.